The 19 T cell receptor beta chains presented below share a single source sample, sequenced in a study of OX40 agonist ivuxolimab in advanced cancers. Library construction relied on the immunoSEQ multiplex PCR assay. The table comes from immuneACCESS by way of TCRdb, which keeps in-frame sequences with V and J called. Part of the clones is missing from these tables; in studies checked, under half for an unresolved V gene and the rest for unknown reasons. Counted in this sample were 65,000 to 90,000 clones; roughly 86% of them appeared once. Approximately 0.81% of the sample is taken by the ten largest. The specimen was CD4+ or CD8+ T cells sorted from blood, collected in a trial of the OX40 agonist ivuxolimab. The receptors stem from an adult with an advanced solid tumor such as melanoma, head and neck, liver or kidney cancer.

This clone has a handful of counts. The chain carries TRBV14 and TRBJ2-7, with no clear D. Per germline, CDR1 SGHDN and CDR2 FVKESK. Trimming left V 4 bases short and J 2 bases short, with 12 bases between. This CDR3 contains 14 residues. CDR3 in DNA: TGTGCCAGCAGCCGCTACAGCACAGCCTACGAGCAGTACTTC. Residues: CASSRYSTAYEQYF.

The chain recombines TRBV11-2 with TRBJ1-1; no clear D. Germline V gene sequence: CDR1 SGHAT, CDR2 FQNNGV. The CDR3 runs to 13 residues. Between the trimmed V and J ends, which lost 6 bases and 5 bases, there was a span of 13 bases. CDR3 DNA: TGTGCCAGCAGTTTGGAGAGAGGAACTGAAGCTTTCTTT. Translated, it gives CASSLERGTEAFF.

The chain employs TRBV19 and TRBJ2-2, with TRBD1 identical over 11 bases. J lost 6 bases, V lost 4 bases, and 4 bases had no gene match. This CDR3 comprises 15 residues. Germline loops: CDR1 LNHDA, CDR2 SQIVND (reference sequence). DNA of the CDR3: TGTGCCAGTAGTAGGGACAGGGGGAGGGCCGGGGAGCTGTTTTTT. Its protein product is CASSRDRGRAGELFF.

CDR3 protein: CASSQEAGGPIGELFF. CDR3 in DNA: TGCGCCAGCAGCCAAGAAGCGGGAGGGCCGATCGGGGAGCTGTTTTTT. The gene calls are TRBV4-1 and TRBJ2-2; 10 nucleotides align to TRBD2. Germline values: CDR1 MGHRA, CDR2 YSYEKL. The CDR3 runs to 16 residues. V gave up 0 bases and J gave up 7 bases; unmatched junction bases: 5.

The chain couples TRBV28 to TRBJ2-7, with TRBD2 matching 8 bases. With 5 bases clipped from V and 0 bases from J, the junction kept 3 bases outside the gene matches. This CDR3 has 14 amino acids. Germline CDR1 MDHEN, CDR2 SYDVKM. In DNA form, the CDR3 reads TGTGCCAGCAGTCCGGGGACTAGCTCCTACGAGCAGTACTTC. Residues: CASSPGTSSYEQYF.

In its sample, this clone was seen once. This chain links TRBV5-1 with TRBJ2-7; maybe TRBD1 (5 bases). Per the germline V gene, CDR1 is SGHRS and CDR2 is YFSETQ. This CDR3 comprises 17 residues. Trimming stripped 3 bases from V and 2 bases from J, with 21 bases between. CDR3 bases: TGCGCCAGCAGCTCACCCGTAGGTTCGCCAGGGACCTACGAGCAGTACTTC. It translates to CASSSPVGSPGTYEQYF.

This clone was recorded a few times. The V and J genes are TRBV30 and TRBJ1-4, with TRBD1 as a possible D gene (6 bases). CDR3 length equals 12 residues. CDR1 is GTSNPN and CDR2 is SVGIG in the germline V gene (reference sequence). Trimming stripped 8 bases from V and 7 bases from J, with 14 bases between. The CDR3 loop reads CARGQYGEKLFF. CDR3 in DNA: TGTGCCCGCGGACAGTACGGTGAAAAACTGTTTTTT.

The J gene is TRBJ2-4, the V gene TRBV10-3; tentative D call: TRBD1 (5 bases). The V end lost 5 bases, the J end lost 6 bases, and 11 bases lay between the germline ends. The CDR3 loop spans 13 amino acids. Germline assignment: CDR1 ENHRY and CDR2 SYGVKD. The CDR3 spells CAISQGDGNIQYF. For the CDR3, the DNA is TGTGCCATCAGTCAGGGCGATGGAAACATTCAGTACTTC.

Remarks on this clone: A read error may produce the germline difference seen at one junction end. This sequence joins TRBV5-1 and TRBJ2-7; no firm D call. This CDR3 is 11 amino acids long. Germline V lookup: CDR1 SGHRS, CDR2 YFSETQ. The CDR3 region has the DNA TGTGCCAGCAGCTTGGAGCACGAGCAGTACTTC. This sequence encodes CASSLEHEQYF.

This chain uses TRBV5-8 with TRBJ2-5, with D possibly matching TRBD1 (6 bases). V dropped 3 bases and J dropped 5 bases, with 17 bases sitting between them. The CDR3 extends over 15 amino acids. From germline, CDR1 is SGHTS and CDR2 YDEGEE. CDR3 sequence: CASSSRRRGGETQYF. The CDR3 region has the DNA TGTGCCAGCAGCTCCCGGCGCAGGGGCGGCGAGACCCAGTACTTC.

In its sample, this clone was seen once. V and J are TRBV6-5 and TRBJ2-7; a weak D match, TRBD1 (6 bases). Per germline, CDR1 MNHEY and CDR2 SVGAGI. V lost 4 bases and J lost 1, with 14 bases in between. The CDR3 runs to 15 residues. The CDR3 DNA is TGTGCCAGCAGTTCGCGAGGACAGCTTTCCTACGAGCAGTACTTC. It encodes CASSSRGQLSYEQYF.

The chain uses TRBV6-1 and TRBJ2-7; 10 positions agree with TRBD1. Unmatched junction bases numbered 4, after V lost 6 bases and J lost 5 bases. CDR3 length equals 13 residues. CDR1 and CDR2 from the germline V gene are MNHNS and SASEGT. DNA of the CDR3: TGTGCCAGCAGGGGGACAGGGGTCGACGAGCAGTACTTC. It codes for CASRGTGVDEQYF.

The chain joins TRBV4-1 to TRBJ2-3, with D maybe TRBD2 (5 bases). The CDR3 is 18 amino acids. Trimming left V 0 bases short and J 6 bases short, with 22 bases between. Germline CDR1 MGHRA, CDR2 YSYEKL. The DNA for the CDR3 is TGCGCCAGCAGCCAAGAAGGAGGCGACCGACCCTTAAGGGATACGCAGTATTTT. Translation gives CASSQEGGDRPLRDTQYF.

CDR3: CASRSGTRISGELFF. The CDR3 DNA is TGTGCCAGCAGATCCGGGACTAGAATTTCCGGGGAGCTGTTTTTT. The chain combines TRBV6-1 with TRBJ2-2; 8 bases agree with TRBD2. V was clipped by 6 bases and J by 6 bases; unmatched bases: 9. CDR1 MNHNS and CDR2 SASEGT come from the germline V gene. The CDR3 extends over 15 amino acids.

This clone was seen only a few times. This sequence joins TRBV5-4 and TRBJ1-1, with a possible D match to TRBD1 (6 bases). The germline V and J ends were trimmed by 4 bases and 5 bases, with 15 bases remaining between them. The CDR3 length is 14 residues. CDR1 and CDR2 (germline): SGHNT, YYREEE (reference sequence). The CDR3 protein is CASSPRGRDTEAFF. The CDR3, as DNA: TGTGCCAGCAGCCCCAGGGGTAGGGATACTGAAGCTTTCTTT.

The rearrangement joins TRBV10-3 to TRBJ2-6; TRBD1 matches at 8 bases. CDR1 and CDR2 (germline): ENHRY, SYGVKD. Trimming removed 10 bases from V and 4 bases from J; junction bases left unmatched: 12. The CDR3 consists of 16 residues. The CDR3 spells CATLGQGSSGANVLTF. The CDR3 DNA is TGTGCCACTCTCGGACAGGGTAGTTCCGGGGCCAACGTCCTGACTTTC.

This clone was found once. The chain links TRBV9 to TRBJ2-1; D unclear. Trimming shortened V by 2 bases and J by 10 bases, and 13 bases separated the two germline ends. The CDR3 has 13 amino acids. The germline V gene encodes CDR1 SGDLS and CDR2 YYNGEE. The DNA of the CDR3 is TGTGCCAGCAGCGTCAGCTCTGTGGGGGAGCAGTTCTTC. Translation: CASSVSSVGEQFF.

The rearrangement uses TRBV27 and TRBJ1-2, with D maybe TRBD1 (5 bases). V was shortened by 3 bases and J by 3 bases, with 17 bases between the two germline ends. CDR1 and CDR2 from the germline V gene are MNHEY and SMNVEV (reference sequence). The CDR3 has 16 residues. The CDR3 region has the DNA TGTGCCAGCAGTTTGCCCCGGGGGGGGGTCTACTATGGCTACACCTTC. The encoded protein is CASSLPRGGVYYGYTF.

Points on this clone: In the same sample, other DNA sequences code for this CDR3. This chain links TRBV28 with TRBJ2-7; tentatively, D is TRBD2 (5 bases). The V gene's germline CDR1 is MDHEN and CDR2 SYDVKM. The CDR3 consists of 13 residues. V was shortened by 6 bases and J by 5 bases, with 14 bases between the two germline ends. The CDR3 DNA follows: TGTGCCAGCAGCGGAGGACCGAAGAACGAGCAGTACTTC. Translation: CASSGGPKNEQYF.